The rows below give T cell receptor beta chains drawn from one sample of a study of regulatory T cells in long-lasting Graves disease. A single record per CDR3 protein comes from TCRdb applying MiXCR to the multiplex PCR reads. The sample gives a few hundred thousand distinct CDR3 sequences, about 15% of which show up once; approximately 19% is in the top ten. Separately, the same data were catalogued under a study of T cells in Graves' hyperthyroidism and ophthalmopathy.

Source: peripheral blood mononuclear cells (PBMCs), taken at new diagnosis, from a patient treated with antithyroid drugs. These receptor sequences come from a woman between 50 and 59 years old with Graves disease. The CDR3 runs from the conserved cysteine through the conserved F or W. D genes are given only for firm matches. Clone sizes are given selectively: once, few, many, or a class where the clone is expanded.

DNA: TGTGCCAGCAGCTTGGGACCAGCAACGTACAATGAGCAGTTCTTC; CDR3: CASSLGPATYNEQFF; V: TRBV5-8; J: TRBJ2-1; D: .; size: many
DNA: TGTGCCAGCTCACCACCGGAGGCTAGCGAGCAGTACTTC; CDR3: CASSPPEASEQYF; V: TRBV18; J: TRBJ2-7; D: .; size: many
DNA: TGCAGTGCTCCGGGACGGGAAACCTACGAGCAGTACTTC; CDR3: CSAPGRETYEQYF; V: TRBV20-1; J: TRBJ2-7; D: .; size: many
DNA: TGTGCCAGCAGCTCGGACATGGCAGCCTACGAGCAGTACTTC; CDR3: CASSSDMAAYEQYF; V: TRBV5-5; J: TRBJ2-7; D: .; size: .
DNA: TGTGCCAGCAGCTTAGCCGGGGGAAGTCAGCCCCAGCATTTT; CDR3: CASSLAGGSQPQHF; V: TRBV11-2; J: TRBJ1-5; D: .; size: many
DNA: TGCGCCAGCAGCCAGCCGCGGGCCTCCTACAATGAGCAGTTCTTC; CDR3: CASSQPRASYNEQFF; V: TRBV4-1; J: TRBJ2-1; D: .; size: few
DNA: TGTGCCATCAGTGACCGGGACAGGGCAGATACGCAGTATTTT; CDR3: CAISDRDRADTQYF; V: TRBV10-3; J: TRBJ2-3; D: TRBD1; size: many
DNA: TGTGCCAGCAGCCCCAAGGGGGAGGCGAGTGAGCAGTTCTTC; CDR3: CASSPKGEASEQFF; V: TRBV9; J: TRBJ2-1; D: .; size: few
DNA: TGTGCCAGCTCACCACCCCAGGCGGGAGTAGCAGATACGCAGTATTTT; CDR3: CASSPPQAGVADTQYF; V: TRBV18; J: TRBJ2-3; D: TRBD2; size: few
DNA: TGTGCCATCAGTGAGAGCCGGGACTTAGACGAGCAGTACTTC; CDR3: CAISESRDLDEQYF; V: TRBV10-3; J: TRBJ2-7; D: .; size: many
DNA: TGTGCCAGCAGTTACACCTCCCGCGGGAGAGGGACGGATACGCAGTATTTT; CDR3: CASSYTSRGRGTDTQYF; V: TRBV6-5; J: TRBJ2-3; D: TRBD2; size: .
DNA: TGTGCCAGCTCACCCGGACAGAGGGGATCTAATGAAGCTTTCTTT; CDR3: CASSPGQRGSNEAFF; V: TRBV18; J: TRBJ1-1; D: .; size: many
DNA: TGCGCCATCAACTTATCGATGCTCTCTATCTCTGGGGCCAACGTCCTGACTTTC; CDR3: CAINLSMLSISGANVLTF; V: TRBV5-1; J: TRBJ2-6; D: .; size: .
DNA: TGTGCCTGGAGAGTGACTAGCGGGAGGGCCCTAGCTCATGAGCAGTTCTTC; CDR3: CAWRVTSGRALAHEQFF; V: TRBV30; J: TRBJ2-1; D: TRBD2; size: many
DNA: TGTGCCAGCAGCTTCAGGGGTCCCAATCAGCCCCAGCATTTT; CDR3: CASSFRGPNQPQHF; V: TRBV13; J: TRBJ1-5; D: .; size: many